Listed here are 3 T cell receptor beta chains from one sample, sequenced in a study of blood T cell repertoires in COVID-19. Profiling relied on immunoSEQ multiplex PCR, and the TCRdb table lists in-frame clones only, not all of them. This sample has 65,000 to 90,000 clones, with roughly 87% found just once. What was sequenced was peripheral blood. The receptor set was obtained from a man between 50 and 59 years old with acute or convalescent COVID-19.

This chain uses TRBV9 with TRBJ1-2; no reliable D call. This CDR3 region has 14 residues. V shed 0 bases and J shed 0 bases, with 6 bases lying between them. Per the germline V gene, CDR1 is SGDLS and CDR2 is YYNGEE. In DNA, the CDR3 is TGTGCCAGCAGCGTAGGGCAGGCTAACTATGGCTACACCTTC. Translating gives CASSVGQANYGYTF.

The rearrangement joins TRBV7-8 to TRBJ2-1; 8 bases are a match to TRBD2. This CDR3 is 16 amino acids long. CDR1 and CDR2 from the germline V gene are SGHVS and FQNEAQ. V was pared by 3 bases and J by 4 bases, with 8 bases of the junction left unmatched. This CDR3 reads CASSFSGDLSYNEQFF. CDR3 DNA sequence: TGTGCCAGCAGCTTTAGCGGGGATTTGTCGTACAATGAGCAGTTCTTC.

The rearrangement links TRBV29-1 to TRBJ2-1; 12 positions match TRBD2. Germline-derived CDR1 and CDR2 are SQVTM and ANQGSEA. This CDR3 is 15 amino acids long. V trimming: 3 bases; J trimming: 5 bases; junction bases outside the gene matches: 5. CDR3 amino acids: CSVEASGGVDNEQFF. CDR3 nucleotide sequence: TGCAGCGTTGAGGCTAGCGGGGGGGTTGACAATGAGCAGTTCTTC.